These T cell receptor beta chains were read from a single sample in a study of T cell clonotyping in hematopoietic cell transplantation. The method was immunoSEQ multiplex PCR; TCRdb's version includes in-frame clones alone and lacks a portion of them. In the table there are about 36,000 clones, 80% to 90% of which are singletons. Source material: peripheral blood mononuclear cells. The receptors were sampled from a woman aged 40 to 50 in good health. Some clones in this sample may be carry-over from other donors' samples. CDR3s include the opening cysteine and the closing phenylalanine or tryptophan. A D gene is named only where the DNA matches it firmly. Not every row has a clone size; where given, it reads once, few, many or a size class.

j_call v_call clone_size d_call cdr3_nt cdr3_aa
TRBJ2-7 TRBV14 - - TGTGCCAGCAGCCAAGGGAAAGACATCAGGGACGAGCAGTACTTC CASSQGKDIRDEQYF
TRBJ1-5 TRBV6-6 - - TGTGCCAGCATTGACGGGGATAGGGAAAGGAATCAGCCCCAGCATTTT CASIDGDRERNQPQHF
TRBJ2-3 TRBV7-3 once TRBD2 TGTGCCAGCAGCTTAGCGGGAGCCACAGATACGCAGTATTTT CASSLAGATDTQYF
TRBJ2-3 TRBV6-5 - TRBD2 TGTGCCAGCAGTTACTCGGGGCTAGCGGGGGCAGATACGCAGTATTTT CASSYSGLAGADTQYF
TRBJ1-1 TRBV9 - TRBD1 TGTGCCAGCAGCGTACGAGGGGACGGGACAGGTAGTGAAGCTTTCTTT CASSVRGDGTGSEAFF
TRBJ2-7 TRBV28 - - TGTGCCAGCAGTTTAACGTTAGACGTCTACGAGCAGTACTTC CASSLTLDVYEQYF
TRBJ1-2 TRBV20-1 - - TGCAGTGTCCCGGGCCGGGTTCCTAACACCTTC CSVPGRVPNTF
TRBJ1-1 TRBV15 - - TGTGCCACCAGCAGAGAGTTTGGGGAGAACACTGAAGCTTTCTTT CATSREFGENTEAFF
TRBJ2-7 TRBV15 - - TGTGCCACCAGCAGAGGACAGTTCTCCTACGAGCAGTACTTC CATSRGQFSYEQYF
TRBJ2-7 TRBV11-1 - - TGTGCCAGCAGCTCAGGACGAGGGAAAGGATACGAGCAGTACTTC CASSSGRGKGYEQYF
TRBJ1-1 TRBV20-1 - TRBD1 TGCATCACGGACAGGGAAGCTGAAGCTTTCTTT CITDREAEAFF
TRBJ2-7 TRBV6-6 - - TGTGCCAGCAGCCTGGACTCCTACGAGCAGTACTTC CASSLDSYEQYF
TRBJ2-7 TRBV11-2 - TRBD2 TGTGCCAGCAGCTCAAACGGGGGGGAGCAGTACTTC CASSSNGGEQYF
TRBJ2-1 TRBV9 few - TGTGCCAGCAGCGTAGGGGATCGGGAGTGGAATGAGCAGTTCTTC CASSVGDREWNEQFF
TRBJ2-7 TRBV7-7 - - TGTGCTAGCAGCTTAGATAAGGGGAACGAGCAGTACTTC CASSLDKGNEQYF
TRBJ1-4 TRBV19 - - TGTGCCAGTATGAATATCAATGAAAAACTGTTTTTT CASMNINEKLFF
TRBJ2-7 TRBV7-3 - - TGTGCCAGCAGAACGGACAGCTTATCCTACGAGCAGTACTTC CASRTDSLSYEQYF
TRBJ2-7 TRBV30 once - TGTGCCTGGAAAGGGCTAGGGATTTCCTACGAGCAGTACTTC CAWKGLGISYEQYF
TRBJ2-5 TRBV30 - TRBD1 TGTGCCTGGACGGGACAGTTACAAGAGACCCAGTACTTC CAWTGQLQETQYF
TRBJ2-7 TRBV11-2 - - TGTGCCAGCAGCTCCACAGGGAACCCCTACGAGCAGTACTTC CASSSTGNPYEQYF
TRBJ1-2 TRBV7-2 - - TGTGCCAGCAGCTTGACAGGAGGTGGCTACACCTTC CASSLTGGGYTF
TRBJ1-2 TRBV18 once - TGTGCCAGCTCACCCCGGACAGAAAGCTATGGCTACACCTTC CASSPRTESYGYTF
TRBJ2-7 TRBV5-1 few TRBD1 TGCGCCAGCAGCTTGGGACAGGGGGCCTACGAGCAGTACTTC CASSLGQGAYEQYF
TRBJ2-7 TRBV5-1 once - TGCGCCAGCAGCTGGGCACCCTCCTACGAGCAGTACTTC CASSWAPSYEQYF
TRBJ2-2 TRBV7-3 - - TGTGCCAGCAGCTTTACAGCCGGGGCCGACACCGGGGAGCTGTTTTTT CASSFTAGADTGELFF
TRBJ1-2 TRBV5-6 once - TGTGCCAGCAGCCTAGGTCGGCAGACTTCCTATGGCTACACCTTC CASSLGRQTSYGYTF
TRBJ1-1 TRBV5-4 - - TGTGCCAGCAGCTCCCCGGTTTTCGGGGGCTCTGAAGCTTTCTTT CASSSPVFGGSEAFF
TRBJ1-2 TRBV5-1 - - TGCGCCAGCAGCTCGGATAGTGTGGTTGGCTACACCTTC CASSSDSVVGYTF
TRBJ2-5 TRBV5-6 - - TGTGCCAGCAGCTTGGTCCCCTCCGGGACCCAGACCCAGTACTTC CASSLVPSGTQTQYF
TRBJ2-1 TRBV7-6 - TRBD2 TGTGCCAGCAGCCTCGGGACTAGCGGCGCTGAGCAGTTCTTC CASSLGTSGAEQFF
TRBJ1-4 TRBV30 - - TGTGCCTGGCGGACAGTGGGACGTAATGAAAAACTGTTTTTT CAWRTVGRNEKLFF
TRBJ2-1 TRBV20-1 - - TGCAGTGCTAGTCTCTACAATGAGCAGTTCTTC CSASLYNEQFF
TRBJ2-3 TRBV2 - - TGTGCCAGCAGCGTTGAAAGCACAGATACGCAGTATTTT CASSVESTDTQYF
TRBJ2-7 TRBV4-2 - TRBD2 TGTGCCAGCAGCAAGGCCCTAGCGGAATCCTACGAGCAGTACTTC CASSKALAESYEQYF
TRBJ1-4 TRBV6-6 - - TGTGCCAGCACCGATCAGGACAGCGGGGGTAATGAAAAACTGTTTTTT CASTDQDSGGNEKLFF
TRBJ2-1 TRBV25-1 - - TGTGCCAGCAGTGATGGGGGGGCCCACAATGAGCAGTTCTTC CASSDGGAHNEQFF
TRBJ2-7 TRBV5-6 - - TGTGCCAGCAGCTCCCGAGGGGGCTCCTACGAGCAGTACTTC CASSSRGGSYEQYF
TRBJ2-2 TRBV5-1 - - TGCGCCAGCAGCTTGGGGTCGATGTCGAACACCGGGGAGCTGTTTTTT CASSLGSMSNTGELFF
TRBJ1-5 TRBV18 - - TGTGCCAGCTCACCCAAGCAGGACAATCAGCCCCAGCATTTT CASSPKQDNQPQHF
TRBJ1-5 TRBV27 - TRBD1 TGTGCCAGCAGTTTATCGACAGGGAGAACCGGTTCAAGTACCCAGCATTTT CASSLSTGRTGSSTQHF